This T cell receptor beta chain was recorded in a study of post-analysis software for immune sequencing data. Study background: Relapsing-remitting, secondary progressive and progressive-relapsing courses of multiple sclerosis were included.

V gave up 4 bases and J gave up 2 bases, with 17 bases separating them. This CDR3 contains 16 residues. CDR1 and CDR2 from the germline V gene are MGHDK and SYGVNS. In regard to this clonotype: Its antigen is unidentified.

The study, taken as a whole, reports: There was significantly lower normalized Chao1 diversity in multiple sclerosis patients than in controls. When patients were compared with controls, about five TRBV segments were more frequent, TRBV5-6, TRBV5-1 and TRBV20-1 among them. By F measure, samples from a shared preparation batch strongly co-clustered.

Sequencing libraries made from TCR beta cDNA carried unique molecular identifiers. Yield was 500,000 to 600,000 cDNA molecules from approximately 0.91 to 9.4 million T cells. Each CDR3 protein is one row after TCRdb ran MiXCR on the PCR reads. The table lists 500,000 to 600,000 distinct CDR3 sequences, 44% of them singletons. This clonotype originated in a girl aged 5 to 17 with multiple sclerosis. This chain joins TRBV25-1 and TRBJ2-5; no definite D call. Sequenced input: blood. The CDR3 region is CASSGLRADNQETQYF. The CDR3 coding sequence is TGTGCCAGCAGTGGATTAAGGGCAGATAATCAAGAGACCCAGTACTTC.